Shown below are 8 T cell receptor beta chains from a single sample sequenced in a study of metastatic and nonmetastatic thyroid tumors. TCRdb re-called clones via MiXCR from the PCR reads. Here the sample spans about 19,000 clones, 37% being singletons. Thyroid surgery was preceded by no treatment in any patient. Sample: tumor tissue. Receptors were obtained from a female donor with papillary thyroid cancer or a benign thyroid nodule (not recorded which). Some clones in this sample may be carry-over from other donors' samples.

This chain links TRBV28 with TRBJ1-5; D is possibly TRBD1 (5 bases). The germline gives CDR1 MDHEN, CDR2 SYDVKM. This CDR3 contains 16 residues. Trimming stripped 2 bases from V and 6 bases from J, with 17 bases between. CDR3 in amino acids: CASSLNQGYVVQPQHF. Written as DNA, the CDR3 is TGTGCCAGCAGTTTAAACCAGGGATACGTGGTTCAGCCCCAGCATTTT. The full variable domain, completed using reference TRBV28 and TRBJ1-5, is DVKVTQSSRYLVKRTGEKVFLECVQDMDHENMFWYRQDPGLGLRLIYFSYDVKMKEKGDIPEGYSVSREKKERFSLILESASTNQTSMYLCASSLNQGYVVQPQHFGDGTRLSIL.

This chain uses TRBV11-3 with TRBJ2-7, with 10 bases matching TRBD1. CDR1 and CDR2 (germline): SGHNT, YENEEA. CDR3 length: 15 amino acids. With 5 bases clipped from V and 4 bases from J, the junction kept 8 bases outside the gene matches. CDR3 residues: CASSQPGQGIYEQYF. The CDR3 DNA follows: TGTGCCAGCAGCCAGCCGGGACAGGGGATTTACGAGCAGTACTTC. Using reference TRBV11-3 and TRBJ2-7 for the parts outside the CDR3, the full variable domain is EAGVVQSPRYKIIEKKQPVAFWCNPISGHNTLYWYLQNLGQGPELLIRYENEEAVDDSQLPKDRFSAERLKGVDSTLKIQPAELGDSAVYLCASSQPGQGIYEQYFGPGTRLTVT.

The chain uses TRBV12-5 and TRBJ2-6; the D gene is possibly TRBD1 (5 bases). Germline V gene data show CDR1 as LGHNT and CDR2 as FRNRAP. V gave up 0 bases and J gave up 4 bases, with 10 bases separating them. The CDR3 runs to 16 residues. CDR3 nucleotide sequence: TGTGCTAGTGGTTTGGTACTCCGACAGGGGGCCAACGTCCTGACTTTC. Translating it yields CASGLVLRQGANVLTF.

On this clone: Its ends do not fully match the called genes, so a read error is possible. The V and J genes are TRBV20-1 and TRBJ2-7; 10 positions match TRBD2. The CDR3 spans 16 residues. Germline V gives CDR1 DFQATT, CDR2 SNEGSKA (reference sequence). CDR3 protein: CSAGDNSGRGSYEQYF. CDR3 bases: TGCAGTGCTGGAGATAACAGCGGGAGGGGGTCCTACGAGCAGTACTTC.

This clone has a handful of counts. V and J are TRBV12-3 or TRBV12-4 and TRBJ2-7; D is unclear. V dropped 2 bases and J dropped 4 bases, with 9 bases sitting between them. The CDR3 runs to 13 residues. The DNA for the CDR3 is TGTGCCAGCAGTTTATTCTCCCTATACGAGCAGTACTTC. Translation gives CASSLFSLYEQYF.

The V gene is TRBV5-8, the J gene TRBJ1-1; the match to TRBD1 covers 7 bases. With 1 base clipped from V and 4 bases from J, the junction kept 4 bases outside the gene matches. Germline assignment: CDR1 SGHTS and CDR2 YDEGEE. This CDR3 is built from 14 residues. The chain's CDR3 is CASSLPGGGTEAFF. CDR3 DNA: TGTGCCAGCAGCTTGCCAGGGGGGGGCACTGAAGCTTTCTTT. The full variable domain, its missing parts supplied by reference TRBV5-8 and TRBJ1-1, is EAGVTQSPTHLIKTRGQQATLRCSPISGHTSVYWYQQALGLGLQFLLWYDEGEERNRGNFPPRFSGRQFPNYSSELNVNALELEDSALYLCASSLPGGGTEAFFGQGTRLTVV.

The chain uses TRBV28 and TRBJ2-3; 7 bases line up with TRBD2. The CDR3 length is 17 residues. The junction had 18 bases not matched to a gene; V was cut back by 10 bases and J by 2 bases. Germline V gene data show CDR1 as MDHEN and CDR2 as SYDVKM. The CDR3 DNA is TGTGCCACCTTGGGTCCAAGCGGGGAAAGGGACACAGATACGCAGTATTTT. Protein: CATLGPSGERDTDTQYF.

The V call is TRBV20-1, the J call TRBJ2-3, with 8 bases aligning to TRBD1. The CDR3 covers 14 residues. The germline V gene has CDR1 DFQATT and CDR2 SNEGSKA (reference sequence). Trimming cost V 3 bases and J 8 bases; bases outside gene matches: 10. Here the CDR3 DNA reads TGCAGTGCTAGGCGCTGGCCGGGACAGGTTACGCAGTATTTT. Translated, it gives CSARRWPGQVTQYF.